This TCR beta chain was observed in a study of blood T cell repertoires in COVID-19 (dated by TCRdb to the early 2020s). As for the study more broadly: Samples covering the acute and convalescent phases of COVID-19 were provided by collaborators in the United States, Italy and Spain. The material from the prospective study consisted of cDNA or gDNA derived from T cells, B-cell-depleted T cells, or PBMCs. Subjects who had been exposed to COVID-19, were actively infected with it, or had recovered from it provided the deeply sampled blood TCRbeta repertoires that made up the dataset. The repertoires were released in a freely available public database intended as a resource for research on the immune response to SARS-CoV-2. Samples were obtained from the ongoing ImmuneRACE study (first 160 participants) and from over a thousand subjects provided by 6 global collaborators. A de-identified subject ID, COVID-19 status, age in years and sex were almost always included in the sample metadata. Where available, HLA class I and class II types were obtained from metadata supplied by the sample provider rather than from assay-based typing.

The V end gives up 5 bases and the J end 4 bases, leaving 9 bases in the junction not matched to a gene. Reading the germline V gene gives CDR1 MNHEY and CDR2 SVGAGI. From the cysteine up to the phenylalanine, the CDR3 has a length of 15 residues. The kept DNA is CDR3 alone, 45 bases in frame from the first base. TCRbeta CDR3 regions were amplified from genomic DNA using the immunoSEQ Assay, a bias-controlled multiplex PCR. On the study's bioinformatics: Within the assay, amplification of reference gene primers was used to estimate how many nucleated cells each sample contained. To quantify the absolute abundance of each unique TCRbeta CDR3 rearrangement, sequence reads were collapsed and filtered. For each sample, productive Simpson clonality was calculated as the square root of Simpson's diversity index across productive rearrangements. In TCRdb, the immuneACCESS table is reduced to in-frame sequences with V and J assigned. These tables do not hold every clone; where another copy was compared, an unresolved V gene accounts for under half, and the others remain unexplained. V and J calls plus clone size are reproduced from that table; the DNA served to infer D and trimming. The sample includes about 72,000 clones, with approximately 79% observed a single time. Clones ranked in the top ten supply approximately 6.6% of the sample.

Remarks on this clone: This receptor's antigen is unknown. No base quality values were provided; no much bigger clone lies one nucleotide off.

Whole blood was collected in K2EDTA tubes by collaborating institutions according to the institutions' own protocols. For TCRbeta analysis, collaborators shipped samples as frozen whole blood, isolated PBMCs, or DNA extracted from either of those sample types. On the study overall, not on this receptor specifically: Clinical and demographic metadata were provided uncurated, with the amount varying by source and participant.

The sample was peripheral blood. The sequence was collected from a man aged 60-69 years with acute or convalescent COVID-19. This chain joins TRBV6-5 to TRBJ1-2, with 8 middle bases fitting TRBD1. The CDR3 region has the sequence CASSPTGVALYGYTF. The nucleotide sequence reads TGTGCCAGCAGTCCGACAGGGGTGGCCCTCTATGGCTACACCTTC.